A selection of T cell receptor beta chains follows, all from one sample in a study of response to subunit inactivated influenza vaccine. From the RT-PCR reads, TCRdb called clonotypes with MiXCR, one entry per CDR3 protein. The table lists fewer than 400,000 distinct CDR3 sequences, roughly a fifth of them singletons. The starting material was PBMCs from blood, obtained approximately 20 months after vaccination. These receptors all come from a man aged 45 to 75 who received an inactivated influenza vaccine. Each CDR3 is given with its conserved first and last residue. The order of the fields is V gene, J gene, CDR3 length, clone size, D gene, CDR3 protein. D genes are given only for firm matches. For some rows the clone size is stated as once, few or many, or as a class when expanded; others skip it.

>TRBV7-8|TRBJ2-3|16|NA|NA
CASSPTGGVYTDTQYF
>TRBV25-1|TRBJ1-2|15|NA|NA
CASSTGPSFNYGYTF
>TRBV3-1|TRBJ1-1|13|few|TRBD1
CASSQGQGTEAFF
>TRBV7-2|TRBJ2-3|12|NA|NA
CASGLISDTQYF
>TRBV5-1|TRBJ1-1|13|NA|TRBD1
CASRQGVYTEAFF
>TRBV11-2|TRBJ1-6|18|NA|NA
CASSLEGTGSSYNSPLHF
>TRBV4-3|TRBJ1-5|16|once|TRBD1
CASSPGGRGRDHPQHF
>TRBV3-1|TRBJ1-2|16|many|TRBD1
CASSQSGRGPLYGYTF
>TRBV5-5|TRBJ1-5|15|NA|NA
CASSLDPAPDQPQHF
>TRBV4-3|TRBJ1-2|13|few|NA
CASSQDLSDGYTF
>TRBV28|TRBJ2-3|13|NA|NA
CASRPQVPDTQYF
>TRBV9|TRBJ2-5|15|few|NA
CASSVSPGVMETQYF
>TRBV4-2|TRBJ2-1|16|few|TRBD2
CASSPGLAGGVIEQFF
>TRBV19|TRBJ1-1|16|few|TRBD1
CASTTRDRVRNTEAFF
>TRBV7-3|TRBJ2-3|13|few|NA
CASSLGEADTQYF
>TRBV10-2|TRBJ1-3|16|few|TRBD1
CASIEGTGNSGNTIYF
>TRBV20-1|TRBJ1-5|16|few|TRBD1
CSAREKKGQVNQPQHF
>TRBV27|TRBJ2-7|12|NA|NA
CASGLQGYEQYF
>TRBV28|TRBJ2-7|12|NA|NA
CASRNRKYEQYF
>TRBV28|TRBJ1-5|16|NA|NA
CATRIGGGASNQPQHF